This T cell receptor beta chain came from a study of neoadjuvant anti-PD-1 for oral cavity cancer. Study-wide points: TCR analyses covered only a few patients per response group.

The repertoire was sequenced with immunoSEQ multiplex PCR; TCRdb's copy has only in-frame clones and lacks some. The table records 60,000 to 80,000 clones, approximately 79% of them present only once. Trimming cost V 2 bases and J 6 bases, with 15 bases left between them. Germline CDR1 and CDR2: LNHNV and YYDKDF (reference sequence). CDR3 length: 15 residues. This clone was detected only once. Its antigen remains unknown. Stage II-IVA oral cavity squamous cell carcinoma was new and untreated by systemic or radiation therapy. Sequences were derived from PBMCs, sampled before nivolumab (anti-PD-1) treatment. The chain links TRBV15 to TRBJ2-3; possibly TRBD1 or TRBD2 for D (6 bases each). The source is a person between 40 and 85 years old with oral cavity squamous cell carcinoma. In DNA, the CDR3 is TGTGCCACCAGCAGACGGGGGCCCCCGGACGATACGCAGTATTTT. It is translated as CATSRRGPPDDTQYF.